These T cell receptor beta chains were read from a single sample in a study of cytomegalovirus exposure and HLA in healthy donors. Clones were read by immunoSEQ multiplex PCR, and TCRdb kept only the in-frame ones, dropping some. Of under 400,000 clones in the sample, 86% were seen once. Sequencing was performed on PBMCs. The source of these receptors is a woman between 18 and 29 years old in good health and CMV-seronegative. Each CDR3 is given with its conserved first and last residue. Each record gives: J gene, clone size, V gene, CDR3 protein. Clone sizes are given selectively: once, few, many, or a class where the clone is expanded.

J gene: TRBJ1-1
clone size: -
V gene: TRBV19
CDR3 protein: CASSFLTGYVVTEAFF

J gene: TRBJ2-5
clone size: -
V gene: TRBV7-9
CDR3 protein: CASSRPGQEETQYF

J gene: TRBJ2-3
clone size: -
V gene: TRBV18
CDR3 protein: CASSPLQDSDTQYF

J gene: TRBJ1-1
clone size: few
V gene: TRBV28
CDR3 protein: CASSTPGTGGTEAFF

J gene: TRBJ2-7
clone size: -
V gene: TRBV25-1
CDR3 protein: CASSRSPGQGAYEQYF

J gene: TRBJ1-3
clone size: -
V gene: TRBV27
CDR3 protein: CASNSTGQGPFAGGNTIYF

J gene: TRBJ2-2
clone size: few
V gene: TRBV4-1
CDR3 protein: CASSQVGTGRTGELFF

J gene: TRBJ1-3
clone size: few
V gene: TRBV4-2
CDR3 protein: CASSQEQGSGGNTIYF

J gene: TRBJ2-1
clone size: -
V gene: TRBV10-2
CDR3 protein: CAHSWTASYNEQFF

J gene: TRBJ2-7
clone size: -
V gene: TRBV27
CDR3 protein: CASSLGRGYEQYF

J gene: TRBJ2-3
clone size: -
V gene: TRBV5-4
CDR3 protein: CASSLRTGDTQYF

J gene: TRBJ1-6
clone size: -
V gene: TRBV6-6
CDR3 protein: CASSNARQGHNSPLHF

J gene: TRBJ1-4
clone size: -
V gene: TRBV7-8
CDR3 protein: CASSLYRVGTNEKLFF

J gene: TRBJ2-3
clone size: -
V gene: TRBV28
CDR3 protein: CASRRYGTDTQYF

J gene: TRBJ2-7
clone size: -
V gene: TRBV6-5
CDR3 protein: CASSYSLYSPYEQYF

J gene: TRBJ1-1
clone size: -
V gene: TRBV2
CDR3 protein: CASRGQGNTEAFF

J gene: TRBJ2-5
clone size: -
V gene: TRBV27
CDR3 protein: CASSPGQVVGTQYF

J gene: TRBJ2-3
clone size: -
V gene: TRBV10-2
CDR3 protein: CASTEGVFLVDTQYF